The clone carrying this TCR beta chain was observed a few times. What it binds is not known. PCR was performed a second time for roughly 7 to 12 cycles using a sample-barcoded 5' primer and a J-beta primer mix. MiXCR was run by TCRdb on the 5' RACE reads, yielding one entry per CDR3 protein. This table holds about 1.8 million distinct CDR3 sequences, 40% to 55% found once. CDR1 and CDR2 (germline): DFQATT, SNEGSKA (reference sequence). This CDR3 contains 12 residues. Trimming took off 3 bases at V and 0 bases at J, with 6 bases between the two ends. Extracted total RNA amounted to at least 5.5 micrograms for each sample. The source of the sample is a study of blood T cells in healthy people across ages. General study results and limits: The diversity estimates, figures obtained from one million T cells, were considered underestimates. The percentage of naive T cells correlated strongly with TCR beta diversity. Among long-lived donors, naive CD4+ cells were more numerous and diversity higher than in aged donors.

This TCR came from a woman in her thirties or forties in good health. The sequenced sample was blood. This chain links TRBV20-1 with TRBJ2-7; D gene uncertain. Written as DNA, the CDR3 is TGCAGTGCTAGTAACCCCTCCTACGAGCAGTACTTC. Translation: CSASNPSYEQYF.